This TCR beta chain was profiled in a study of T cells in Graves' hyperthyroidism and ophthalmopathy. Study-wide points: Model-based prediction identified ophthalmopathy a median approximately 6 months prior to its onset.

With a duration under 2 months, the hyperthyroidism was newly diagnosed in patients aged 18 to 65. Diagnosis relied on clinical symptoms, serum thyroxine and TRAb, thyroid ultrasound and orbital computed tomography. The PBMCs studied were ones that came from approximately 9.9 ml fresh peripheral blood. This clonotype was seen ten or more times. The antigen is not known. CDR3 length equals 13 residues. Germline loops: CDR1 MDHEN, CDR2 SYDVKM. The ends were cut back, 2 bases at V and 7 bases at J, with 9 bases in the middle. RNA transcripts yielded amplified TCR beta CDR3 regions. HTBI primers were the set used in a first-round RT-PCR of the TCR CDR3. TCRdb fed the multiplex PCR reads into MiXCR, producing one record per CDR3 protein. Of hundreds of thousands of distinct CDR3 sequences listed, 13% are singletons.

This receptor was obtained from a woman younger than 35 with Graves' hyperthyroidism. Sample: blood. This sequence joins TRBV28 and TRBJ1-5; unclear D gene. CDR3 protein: CASSLEGWQPQHF. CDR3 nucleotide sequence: TGTGCCAGCAGTTTAGAGGGTTGGCAGCCCCAGCATTTT.